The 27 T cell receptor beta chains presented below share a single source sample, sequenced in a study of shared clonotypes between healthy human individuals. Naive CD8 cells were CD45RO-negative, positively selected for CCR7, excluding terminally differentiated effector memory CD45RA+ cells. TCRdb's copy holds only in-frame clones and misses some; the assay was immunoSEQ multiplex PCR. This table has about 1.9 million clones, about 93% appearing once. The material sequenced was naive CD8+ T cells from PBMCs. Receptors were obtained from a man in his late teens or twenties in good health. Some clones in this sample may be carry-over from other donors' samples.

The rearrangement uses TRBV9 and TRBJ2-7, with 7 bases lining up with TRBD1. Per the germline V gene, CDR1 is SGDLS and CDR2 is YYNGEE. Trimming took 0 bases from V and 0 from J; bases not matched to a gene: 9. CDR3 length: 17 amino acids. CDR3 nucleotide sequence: TGTGCCAGCAGCGTAGGGGACAGTCGTCCTTACTCCTACGAGCAGTACTTC. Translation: CASSVGDSRPYSYEQYF.

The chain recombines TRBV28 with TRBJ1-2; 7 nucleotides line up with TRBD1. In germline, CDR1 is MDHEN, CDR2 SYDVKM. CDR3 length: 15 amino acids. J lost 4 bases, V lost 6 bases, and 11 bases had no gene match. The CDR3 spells CASRASDRIFYGYTF. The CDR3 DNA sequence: TGTGCCAGCAGGGCCTCGGACAGGATTTTCTATGGCTACACCTTC.

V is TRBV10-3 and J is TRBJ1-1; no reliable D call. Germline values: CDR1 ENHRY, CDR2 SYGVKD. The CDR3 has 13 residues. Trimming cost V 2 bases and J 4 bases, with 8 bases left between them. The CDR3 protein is CAISEDRTTEAFF. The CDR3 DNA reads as TGTGCCATCAGTGAGGATAGGACCACTGAAGCTTTCTTT.

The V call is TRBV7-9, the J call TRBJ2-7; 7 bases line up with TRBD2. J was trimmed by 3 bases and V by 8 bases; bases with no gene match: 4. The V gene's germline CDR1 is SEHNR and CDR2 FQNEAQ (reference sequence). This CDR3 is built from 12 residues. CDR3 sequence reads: CASGGGDYEQYF. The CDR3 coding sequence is TGTGCCAGCGGGGGAGGGGACTACGAGCAGTACTTC.

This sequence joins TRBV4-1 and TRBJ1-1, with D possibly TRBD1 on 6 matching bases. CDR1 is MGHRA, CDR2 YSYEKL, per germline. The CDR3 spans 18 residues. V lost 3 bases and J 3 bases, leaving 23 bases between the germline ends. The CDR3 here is CASSHLGGRGRGYTEAFF. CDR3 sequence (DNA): TGCGCCAGCAGCCACCTCGGGGGTCGGGGGCGCGGGTACACTGAAGCTTTCTTT.

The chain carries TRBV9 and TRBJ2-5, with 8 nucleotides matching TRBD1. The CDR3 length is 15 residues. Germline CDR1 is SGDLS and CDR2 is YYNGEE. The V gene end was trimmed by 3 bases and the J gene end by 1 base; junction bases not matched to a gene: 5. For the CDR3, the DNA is TGTGCCAGCAGCGAGACAGGGGCGTCCCAAGAGACCCAGTACTTC. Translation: CASSETGASQETQYF.

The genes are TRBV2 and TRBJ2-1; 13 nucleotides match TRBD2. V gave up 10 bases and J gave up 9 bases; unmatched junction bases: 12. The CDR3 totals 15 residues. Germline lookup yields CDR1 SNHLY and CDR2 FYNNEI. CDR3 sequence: CATKVGLAGALEQFF. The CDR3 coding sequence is TGTGCCACCAAGGTAGGACTAGCGGGAGCCCTTGAGCAGTTCTTC.

In DNA form, the CDR3 reads TGTGCCAGCAGCCCCTTCCCAAACACCATATATTTT. Translating gives CASSPFPNTIYF. J is TRBJ1-3 and V is TRBV9; D not resolved. Trimming shortened V by 4 bases and J by 6 bases, and 8 bases separated the two germline ends. In germline, CDR1 is SGDLS, CDR2 YYNGEE. CDR3 length: 12 residues.

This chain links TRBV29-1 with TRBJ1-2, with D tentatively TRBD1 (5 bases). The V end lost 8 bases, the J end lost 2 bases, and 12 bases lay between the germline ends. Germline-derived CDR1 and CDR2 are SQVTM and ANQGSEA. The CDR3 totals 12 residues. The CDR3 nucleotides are TGCAGCACCCGAGGGGCCAACTATGGCTACACCTTC. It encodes CSTRGANYGYTF. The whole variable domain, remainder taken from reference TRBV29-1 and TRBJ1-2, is SAVISQKPSRDICQRGTSLTIQCQVDSQVTMMFWYRQQPGQSLTLIATANQGSEATYESGFVIDKFPISRPNLTFSTLTVSNMSPEDSSIYLCSTRGANYGYTFGSGTRLTVV.

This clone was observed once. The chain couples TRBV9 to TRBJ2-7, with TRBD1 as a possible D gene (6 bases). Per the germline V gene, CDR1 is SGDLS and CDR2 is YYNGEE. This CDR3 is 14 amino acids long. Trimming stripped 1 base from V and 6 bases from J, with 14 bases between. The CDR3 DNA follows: TGTGCCAGCAGCGTAAGCAGGGGTTGGTCCGAGCAGTACTTC. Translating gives CASSVSRGWSEQYF.

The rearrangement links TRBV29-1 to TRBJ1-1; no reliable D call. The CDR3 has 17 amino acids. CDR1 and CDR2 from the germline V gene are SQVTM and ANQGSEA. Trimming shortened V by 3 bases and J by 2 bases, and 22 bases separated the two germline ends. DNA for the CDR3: TGCAGCGTTGATTCATGGGCCCCTGGTAGAGGAAACACTGAAGCTTTCTTT. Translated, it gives CSVDSWAPGRGNTEAFF.

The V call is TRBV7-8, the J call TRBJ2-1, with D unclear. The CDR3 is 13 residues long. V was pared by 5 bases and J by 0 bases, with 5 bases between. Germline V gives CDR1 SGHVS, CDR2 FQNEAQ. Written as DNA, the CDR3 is TGTGCCAGCAGCCCCAACTCCTACAATGAGCAGTTCTTC. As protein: CASSPNSYNEQFF.

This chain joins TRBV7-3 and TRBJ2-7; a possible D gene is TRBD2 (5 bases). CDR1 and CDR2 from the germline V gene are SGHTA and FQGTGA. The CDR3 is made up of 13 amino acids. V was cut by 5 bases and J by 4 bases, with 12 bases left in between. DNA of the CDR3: TGTGCCAGCAGCCCAAGGACGGGGTACGAGCAGTACTTC. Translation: CASSPRTGYEQYF. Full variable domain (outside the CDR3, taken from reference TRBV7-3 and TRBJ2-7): GAGVSQTPSNKVTEKGKYVELRCDPISGHTALYWYRQSLGQGPEFLIYFQGTGAADDSGLPNDRFFAVRPEGSVSTLKIQRTERGDSAVYLCASSPRTGYEQYFGPGTRLTVT.

For the CDR3, the DNA is TGTGCCAGCAGCTTTGGACTAGCGGGACCCACCGGGGAGCTGTTTTTT. Translating it yields CASSFGLAGPTGELFF. The V and J genes are TRBV11-2 and TRBJ2-2; 12 bases are shared with TRBD2. This CDR3 spans 16 amino acids. The germline gives CDR1 SGHAT, CDR2 FQNNGV. J lost 4 bases, V lost 3 bases, and 3 bases had no gene match.

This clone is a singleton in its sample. The CDR3 bases are TGTGCCAGCAACATTCCGGGACAGGTGACTAACGAGCAGTACTTC. Amino acid sequence: CASNIPGQVTNEQYF. The chain has TRBV6-1 and TRBJ2-7, with 8 positions matching TRBD1. The CDR3 contains 15 residues. The junction had 13 bases not matched to a gene; V was cut back by 7 bases and J by 5 bases. CDR1 is MNHNS, CDR2 SASEGT, per germline.

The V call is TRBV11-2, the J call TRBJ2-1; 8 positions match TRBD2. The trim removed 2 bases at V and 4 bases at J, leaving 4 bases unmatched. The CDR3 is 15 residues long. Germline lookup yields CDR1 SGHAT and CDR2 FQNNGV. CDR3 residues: CASSLTAGVYNEQFF. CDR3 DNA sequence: TGTGCCAGCAGCTTAACAGCGGGAGTGTACAATGAGCAGTTCTTC. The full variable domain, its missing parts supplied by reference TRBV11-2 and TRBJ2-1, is EAGVAQSPRYKIIEKRQSVAFWCNPISGHATLYWYQQILGQGPKLLIQFQNNGVVDDSQLPKDRFSAERLKGVDSTLKIQPAKLEDSAVYLCASSLTAGVYNEQFFGPGTRLTVL.

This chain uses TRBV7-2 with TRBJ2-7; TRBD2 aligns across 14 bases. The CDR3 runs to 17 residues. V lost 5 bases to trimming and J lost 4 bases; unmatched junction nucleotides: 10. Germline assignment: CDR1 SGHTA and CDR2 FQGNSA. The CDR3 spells CASSQGRLAGGGYEQYF. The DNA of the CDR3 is TGTGCCAGCAGCCAGGGGCGACTAGCGGGAGGGGGGTACGAGCAGTACTTC.

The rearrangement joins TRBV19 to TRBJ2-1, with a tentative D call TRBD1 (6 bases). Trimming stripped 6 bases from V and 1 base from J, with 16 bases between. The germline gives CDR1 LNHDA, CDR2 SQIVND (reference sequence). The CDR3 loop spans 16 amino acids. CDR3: CASRGAFGSSYNEQFF. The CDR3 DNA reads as TGTGCCAGTAGGGGGGCCTTTGGGTCTTCCTACAATGAGCAGTTCTTC.

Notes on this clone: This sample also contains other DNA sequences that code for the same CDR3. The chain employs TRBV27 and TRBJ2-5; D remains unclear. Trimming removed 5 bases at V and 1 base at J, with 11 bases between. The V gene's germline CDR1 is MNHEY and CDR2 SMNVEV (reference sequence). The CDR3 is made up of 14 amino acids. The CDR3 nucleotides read TGTGCCAGCAGTCCCCTCGGCCTCCAAGAGACCCAGTACTTC. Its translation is CASSPLGLQETQYF.

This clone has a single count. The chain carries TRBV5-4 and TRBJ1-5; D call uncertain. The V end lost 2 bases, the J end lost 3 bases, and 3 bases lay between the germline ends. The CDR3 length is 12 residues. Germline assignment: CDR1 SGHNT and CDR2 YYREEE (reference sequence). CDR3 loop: CASSFFNQPQHF. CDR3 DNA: TGTGCCAGCAGCTTTTTCAATCAGCCCCAGCATTTT.

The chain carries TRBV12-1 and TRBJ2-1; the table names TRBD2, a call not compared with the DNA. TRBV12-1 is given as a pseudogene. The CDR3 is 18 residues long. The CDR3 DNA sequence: TGTGCCAGCAGCTTTGCGTTTCCGGGGTCCGCCTACTTCAATGAGCAGTTCTTC. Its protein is CASSFAFPGSAYFNEQFF.

The CDR3: CASSLGTSPSTDTQYF. The CDR3, as DNA: TGTGCCAGCAGCCTAGGGACTAGCCCTAGCACAGATACGCAGTATTTT. The chain employs TRBV7-2 and TRBJ2-3; 9 bases line up with TRBD2. The CDR3 runs to 16 residues. V was clipped by 5 bases and J by 0 bases; unmatched bases: 6. The germline V gene has CDR1 SGHTA and CDR2 FQGNSA.

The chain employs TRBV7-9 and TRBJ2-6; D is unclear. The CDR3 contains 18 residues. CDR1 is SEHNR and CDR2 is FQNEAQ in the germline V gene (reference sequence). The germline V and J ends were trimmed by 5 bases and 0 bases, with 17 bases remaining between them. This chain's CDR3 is CASSTPGGSNSGANVLTF. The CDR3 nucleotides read TGTGCCAGCAGCACCCCCGGTGGTTCCAACTCTGGGGCCAACGTCCTGACTTTC.

The CDR3 DNA is TGTGCCAGCAGCAGGGGGAGGGCCTACGAGCAGTACTTC. Its protein product is CASSRGRAYEQYF. This rearrangement joins TRBV7-9 to TRBJ2-7, with D perhaps TRBD2 (7 bases). The germline V and J ends were trimmed by 5 bases and 2 bases, with 10 bases remaining between them. Germline V gene data show CDR1 as SEHNR and CDR2 as FQNEAQ (reference sequence). The CDR3 totals 13 residues.

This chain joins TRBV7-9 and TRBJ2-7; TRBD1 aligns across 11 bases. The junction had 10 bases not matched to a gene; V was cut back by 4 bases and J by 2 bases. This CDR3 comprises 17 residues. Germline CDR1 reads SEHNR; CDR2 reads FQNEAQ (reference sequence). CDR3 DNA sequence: TGTGCCAGCAGCTCTCCCCCCGGACAGGGGGCCCCCTACGAGCAGTACTTC. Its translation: CASSSPPGQGAPYEQYF.

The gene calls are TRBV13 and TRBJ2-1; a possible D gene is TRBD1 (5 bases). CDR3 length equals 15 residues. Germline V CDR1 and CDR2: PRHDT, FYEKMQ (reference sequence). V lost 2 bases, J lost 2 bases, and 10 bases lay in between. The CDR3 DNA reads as TGTGCCAGCAGCTTACTCCTAGGGGCCTACAATGAGCAGTTCTTC. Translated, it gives CASSLLLGAYNEQFF.

The CDR3, as DNA: TGTGCCAGCAGTTCGCAGGGGATGGGAAATCAGCCCCAGCATTTT. Translating it yields CASSSQGMGNQPQHF. The rearrangement uses TRBV27 and TRBJ1-5, with D tentatively TRBD1 (6 bases). CDR1 MNHEY and CDR2 SMNVEV come from the germline V gene (reference sequence). Trimming cost V 4 bases and J 4 bases, with 14 bases left between them. The CDR3 has 15 residues.